These 28 T cell receptor beta chains originate from one sample sequenced in a study of blood T cell repertoires in COVID-19. Measured with immunoSEQ multiplex PCR; TCRdb has only the in-frame clones, and not every one. Among approximately 170,000 clones listed, around 80% were seen once. The sequenced sample was PBMCs or T cells enriched from blood (not recorded which). The receptors shown here come from a man in his forties who had recovered from COVID-19.

This clone was counted a single time. V gene TRBV25-1 combines with J gene TRBJ2-7, with 9 nucleotides matching TRBD1. Germline lookup yields CDR1 MGHDK and CDR2 SYGVNS. J lost 2 bases, V lost 6 bases, and 14 bases had no gene match. The CDR3 is made up of 17 amino acids. Written as DNA, the CDR3 is TGTGCCAGCAGGGGAAGGACAGGGGACGCGCGACCCTACGAGCAGTACTTC. This translates into CASRGRTGDARPYEQYF.

The J gene is TRBJ2-1, the V gene TRBV30; the D gene is possibly TRBD1 (5 bases). Germline loops: CDR1 GTSNPN, CDR2 SVGIG (reference sequence). V shed 7 bases and J shed 4 bases, with 8 bases lying between them. This CDR3 spans 11 amino acids. This chain's CDR3 is CALKGYNEQFF. The CDR3 DNA reads as TGTGCCTTAAAGGGGTACAATGAGCAGTTCTTC.

This clone was counted between two and nine times. This chain connects TRBV5-1 to TRBJ1-6; 7 bases align to TRBD1. Trimming at V came to 0 bases and at J to 8 bases, leaving 5 bases not matched to a gene. Germline-derived CDR1 and CDR2 are SGHRS and YFSETQ. This CDR3 is built from 15 residues. CDR3 residues: CASSLANQGDSPLHF. CDR3 in DNA: TGCGCCAGCAGCTTGGCCAACCAGGGGGATTCACCCCTCCACTTT.

This chain joins TRBV15 and TRBJ2-1, with TRBD1 matching over 8 bases. Germline V gene lookup returns CDR1 LNHNV and CDR2 YYDKDF (reference sequence). V shed 4 bases and J 4 bases; nucleotides not matched to a gene: 12. This CDR3 has 17 amino acids. CDR3 protein: CATSTLSPGGRYNEQFF. CDR3 DNA sequence: TGTGCCACCAGCACTTTAAGCCCAGGGGGCCGTTACAATGAGCAGTTCTTC.

This clone has only one observation. The chain is built from TRBV7-6 and TRBJ2-3; 9 bases are a match to TRBD2. The CDR3 runs to 14 residues. Germline-derived CDR1 and CDR2 are SGHVS and FNYEAQ. The CDR3 is CASSRGGVTDTQYF. Here the CDR3 DNA reads TGTGCTAGTTCCCGCGGGGGGGTAACAGATACGCAGTATTTT. Full variable domain (outside the CDR3, taken from reference TRBV7-6 and TRBJ2-3): GAGVSQSPRYKVTKRGQDVALRCDPISGHVSLYWYRQALGQGPEFLTYFNYEAQQDKSGLPNDRFSAERPEGSISTLTIQRTEQRDSAMYRCASSRGGVTDTQYFGPGTRLTVL.

This clone has only a few counts. The rearrangement links TRBV5-4 to TRBJ2-7; D possibly corresponds to TRBD1 (6 bases). CDR1 and CDR2 from the germline V gene are SGHNT and YYREEE (reference sequence). With 4 bases removed from V and 3 bases from J, the gap between germline ends came to 17 bases. The CDR3 length is 15 residues. The CDR3 DNA reads TGTGCCAGCAGCCCGCTATCGCCAGGGGACTACGAGCAGTACGTC. Its protein product is CASSPLSPGDYEQYV.

This sequence joins TRBV5-1 and TRBJ1-1; D uncertain. CDR1 is SGHRS and CDR2 is YFSETQ in the germline V gene. The CDR3 totals 13 residues. V lost 4 bases and J lost 11, with 18 bases in between. The CDR3 nucleotides read TGCGCCAGCAGCGGAAGCTCGGACTATGATGCTTTCTTT. It specifies CASSGSSDYDAFF.

This clone occurred many times. This chain links TRBV12-5 with TRBJ2-7, with TRBD1 as a possible D gene (6 bases). The V gene lost 5 bases and the J gene lost 2 bases, with 16 bases spanning the gap. This CDR3 region has 15 residues. The germline V gene has CDR1 LGHNT and CDR2 FRNRAP. The CDR3 region has the DNA TGTGCTAGTGGTACGGGCTGGGCAGGGGCCTACGAGCAGTACTTC. It translates to CASGTGWAGAYEQYF. Together with reference TRBV12-5 and TRBJ2-7, the CDR3 gives the full variable domain: DARVTQTPRHKVTEMGQEVTMRCQPILGHNTVFWYRQTMMQGLELLAYFRNRAPLDDSGMPKDRFSAEMPDATLATLKIQPSEPRDSAVYFCASGTGWAGAYEQYFGPGTRLTVT.

This chain connects TRBV18 to TRBJ1-4; 8 bases align to TRBD1. V shed 5 bases and J 7 bases; nucleotides not matched to a gene: 12. Germline CDR1 is KGHSH and CDR2 is LQKENI. This CDR3 has 16 residues. The CDR3 coding sequence is TGTGCCAGCTCAGAGGCGCAGGGGGCGATCTCTGAAAAACTGTTTTTT. This codes for CASSEAQGAISEKLFF.

This clone was picked up one time. This chain links TRBV5-1 with TRBJ1-4; tentatively, D is TRBD1 (5 bases). Germline CDR1 is SGHRS and CDR2 is YFSETQ. This CDR3 has 16 amino acids. With 6 bases removed from V and 0 bases from J, the gap between germline ends came to 15 bases. This CDR3 is CASKPQATATNEKLFF. The DNA for the CDR3 is TGCGCCAGCAAACCACAGGCAACCGCAACTAATGAAAAACTGTTTTTT.

V is TRBV5-1 and J is TRBJ2-5; 7 nucleotides match TRBD1. The CDR3 is made up of 16 amino acids. The V and J ends lost 0 bases and 5 bases, in that order; junction bases with no gene match: 10. Germline CDR1 and CDR2: SGHRS and YFSETQ. CDR3 region: CASSLGGQVGVETQYF. The CDR3 nucleotides read TGCGCCAGCAGCTTGGGTGGACAGGTGGGGGTGGAGACCCAGTACTTC.

V is TRBV6-4 and J is TRBJ1-1; D gene ambiguous. CDR1 MRHNA and CDR2 SNTAGT come from the germline V gene. The V and J ends lost 11 bases and 8 bases respectively, with 6 bases between them. This CDR3 is built from 8 residues. The DNA for the CDR3 is TGTGCCCTCCGGGAAGCTTTCTTT. It specifies CALREAFF.

The chain carries TRBV27 and TRBJ1-3; 10 bases are shared with TRBD1. V shed 2 bases, J shed 8 bases, and the junction held 3 bases outside the gene matches. The CDR3 is 14 residues long. Germline V CDR1 and CDR2: MNHEY, SMNVEV (reference sequence). The CDR3 coding sequence is TGTGCCAGCAGTTTAAGGGACAGGGGTTACACCATATATTTT. This translates into CASSLRDRGYTIYF.

This clone was counted between two and nine times. The CDR3 spells CASSGSGGDQETQYF. CDR3 DNA: TGCGCCAGCAGTGGGTCAGGGGGGGACCAAGAGACCCAGTACTTC. The chain joins TRBV10-1 to TRBJ2-5, with D perhaps being TRBD1 or TRBD2 (7 bases each). V gave up 4 bases and J gave up 0 bases, with 12 bases separating them. The CDR3 runs 15 residues. The germline V gene encodes CDR1 WNHNN and CDR2 SYGVQD (reference sequence).

The rearrangement joins TRBV10-3 to TRBJ1-3, with D possibly matching TRBD1 (5 bases). CDR3 length: 15 residues. V was shortened by 0 bases and J by 0 bases, with 6 bases between the two germline ends. Germline assignment: CDR1 ENHRY and CDR2 SYGVKD. CDR3 protein: CAISESQGSGNTIYF. CDR3 DNA sequence: TGTGCCATCAGTGAGTCTCAGGGCTCTGGAAACACCATATATTTT.

This sequence joins TRBV2 and TRBJ2-1; the match to TRBD2 covers 8 bases. CDR3 size: 16 residues. J gave up 2 bases and V 7 bases, and 10 bases lay outside the gene matches. Germline assignment: CDR1 SNHLY and CDR2 FYNNEI. The chain's CDR3 is CASKQLSGGTYNEQFF. The CDR3 nucleotides read TGTGCCAGCAAACAACTATCGGGGGGGACCTACAATGAGCAGTTCTTC.

The rearrangement links TRBV11-2 to TRBJ2-1; 7 bases agree with TRBD1. V shed 5 bases and J 2 bases; nucleotides not matched to a gene: 6. Germline V gives CDR1 SGHAT, CDR2 FQNNGV. This CDR3 contains 15 residues. The CDR3 protein is CASSPARGPYNEQFF. CDR3 sequence (DNA): TGTGCCAGCAGCCCCGCAAGGGGGCCCTACAATGAGCAGTTCTTC.

This sequence joins TRBV5-1 and TRBJ1-3; 9 bases map to TRBD1. Germline CDR1 reads SGHRS; CDR2 reads YFSETQ. The V segment lost 5 bases and the J segment 0 bases; nucleotides outside the gene matches: 9. This CDR3 has 17 amino acids. CDR3 region: CASSAQGATSSGNTIYF. CDR3 coding DNA: TGCGCCAGCAGTGCACAGGGGGCCACCAGCTCTGGAAACACCATATATTTT. Filled out from reference TRBV5-1 and TRBJ1-3, the complete variable domain reads KAGVTQTPRYLIKTRGQQVTLSCSPISGHRSVSWYQQTPGQGLQFLFEYFSETQRNKGNFPGRFSGRQFSNSRSEMNVSTLELGDSALYLCASSAQGATSSGNTIYFGEGSWLTVV.

This clone was found once. The V call is TRBV6-1, the J call TRBJ2-4; 15 nucleotides align to TRBD2. Trimming cost V 1 base and J 1 base; bases outside gene matches: 11. Germline V gene data show CDR1 as MNHNS and CDR2 as SASEGT. The CDR3 contains 21 residues. The DNA for the CDR3 is TGTGCCAGCAGTGAAGGGGCAGTGGGACTAGCGGGGGGCCGGGCCAAAAACATTCAGTACTTC. Translated, it gives CASSEGAVGLAGGRAKNIQYF.

The V and J genes are TRBV7-6 and TRBJ2-5, with 8 bases fitting TRBD1. The CDR3 has 15 residues. V gave up 5 bases and J gave up 5 bases; unmatched junction bases: 10. CDR1 and CDR2 (germline): SGHVS, FNYEAQ. This CDR3 is CASSARDRGWETQYF. CDR3 DNA sequence: TGTGCCAGCAGCGCAAGAGACAGGGGTTGGGAGACCCAGTACTTC.

The CDR3 DNA reads as TGTGCCAGCAGCTTAGACGGGGGTAGCACAGATACGCAGTATTTT. Residues: CASSLDGGSTDTQYF. The chain uses TRBV11-3 and TRBJ2-3; the D gene is possibly TRBD2 (6 bases). The CDR3 runs 15 residues. Germline V gene data show CDR1 as SGHNT and CDR2 as YENEEA. V lost 0 bases to trimming and J lost 0 bases, with 7 bases between them.

V usage is TRBV24-1 and J usage is TRBJ2-1; TRBD1 matches at 8 bases. CDR3 length: 14 amino acids. V dropped 1 base and J dropped 12; count of bases not matched to a gene: 7. CDR1 is KGHDR, CDR2 SFDVKD, per germline. This chain's CDR3 is CATSDFLTGTGQFF. The CDR3 nucleotides read TGTGCCACCAGTGATTTCCTAACCGGGACAGGGCAGTTCTTC.

This clone has at least ten counts. The chain recombines TRBV2 with TRBJ1-6, with no clear D. Germline V CDR1 and CDR2: SNHLY, FYNNEI. Trimming removed 2 bases at V and 13 bases at J, with 9 bases between. This CDR3 has 12 amino acids. The CDR3 region has the DNA TGTGCCAGCAGTGAACACGAGGGTCCCCTCCACTTT. Its translation: CASSEHEGPLHF. The variable domain in full, completed from reference TRBV2 and TRBJ1-6, reads EPEVTQTPSHQVTQMGQEVILRCVPISNHLYFYWYRQILGQKVEFLVSFYNNEISEKSEIFDDQFSVERPDGSNFTLKIRSTKLEDSAMYFCASSEHEGPLHFGNGTRLTVT.

V and J are TRBV19 and TRBJ2-7, with D perhaps TRBD1 (6 bases). V lost 6 bases and J lost 2, with 14 bases in between. The CDR3 runs to 14 residues. Germline CDR1 reads LNHDA; CDR2 reads SQIVND (reference sequence). CDR3 residues: CASSPRGLAYEQYF. The CDR3 DNA sequence: TGTGCCAGTAGCCCCAGGGGATTAGCCTACGAGCAGTACTTC.

This clone was counted a few times. V gene TRBV3-1 (or the pseudogene TRBV3-2) combines with J gene TRBJ1-5; D uncertain. V shed 0 bases and J shed 6 bases, with 6 bases lying between them. The CDR3 covers 13 residues. Germline CDR1 LGHDT, CDR2 YNNKEL (reference sequence). The CDR3 region has the DNA TGTGCCAGCAGCCAAGACCCCGTTCAGCCCCAGCATTTT. Translating gives CASSQDPVQPQHF.

The V gene is TRBV30, the J gene TRBJ2-3; 8 bases line up with TRBD2. CDR1 is GTSNPN, CDR2 SVGIG, per germline (reference sequence). The V gene end was trimmed by 0 bases and the J gene end by 4 bases; junction bases not matched to a gene: 6. CDR3 length equals 15 residues. Here the CDR3 reads CAWSVPGGAPDTQYF. In nucleotides, the CDR3 is TGTGCCTGGAGTGTACCGGGGGGGGCCCCAGATACGCAGTATTTT.

This chain links TRBV5-4 with TRBJ2-1, with 9 bases identical to TRBD2. Losses at the gene ends were 0 bases for V and 8 bases for J; bases not matched to a gene: 6. The CDR3 runs 15 residues. Germline CDR1 is SGHNT and CDR2 is YYREEE (reference sequence). The CDR3 DNA is TGTGCCAGCAGCTTGGGCGGGGGGGCCTCCCATGAGCAGTTCTTC. It yields the protein CASSLGGGASHEQFF.

The chain couples TRBV5-1 to TRBJ2-3, with 7 bases identical to TRBD2. Germline CDR1 SGHRS, CDR2 YFSETQ. Trimming cost V 5 bases and J 0 bases; bases outside gene matches: 6. CDR3 length: 15 amino acids. CDR3 DNA sequence: TGCGCCAGCAGGTCCGGGCGGGGGAGCACAGATACGCAGTATTTT. It specifies CASRSGRGSTDTQYF. The full variable domain, completed using reference TRBV5-1 and TRBJ2-3, is KAGVTQTPRYLIKTRGQQVTLSCSPISGHRSVSWYQQTPGQGLQFLFEYFSETQRNKGNFPGRFSGRQFSNSRSEMNVSTLELGDSALYLCASRSGRGSTDTQYFGPGTRLTVL.